These 25 T cell receptor beta chains were all obtained from the same sample, sequenced in a study of CD8 T cells in ankylosing spondylitis. TCRdb redid the calling of the 5' RACE reads with MiXCR, one entry per CDR3 protein. The sample lists tens of thousands of distinct CDR3 sequences; around 30% were seen once. The sample taken for sequencing was blood, either unsorted or a sorted T cell fraction (not recorded which). These receptors were taken from a male donor with ankylosing spondylitis or in good health (not recorded which).

The chain combines TRBV12-3 or TRBV12-4 with TRBJ1-2, with D possibly TRBD1 on 6 matching bases. This CDR3 contains 14 residues. Trimming took off 6 bases at V and 2 bases at J, with 13 bases between the two ends. CDR3 residues: CASRPTGPNYGYTF. In DNA form, the CDR3 reads TGTGCCAGCAGACCGACAGGACCCAACTATGGCTACACCTTC.

This chain links TRBV11-1 with TRBJ2-3; 9 bases agree with TRBD2. V was clipped by 2 bases and J by 0 bases; unmatched bases: 12. The CDR3 length is 19 residues. Germline V gene sequence: CDR1 SGHAT, CDR2 FQDESV (reference sequence). Here the CDR3 DNA reads TGTGCCAGCAGCTTAAGGCGGCTAGCGGGGCGTACTAGCACAGATACGCAGTATTTT. This translates into CASSLRRLAGRTSTDTQYF.

V gene TRBV4-2 combines with J gene TRBJ2-7; TRBD1 is a possible D gene (6 bases). Trimming took off 5 bases at V and 5 bases at J, with 13 bases between the two ends. CDR1 and CDR2 from the germline V gene are LGHNA and YNFKEQ. The CDR3 spans 13 residues. CDR3 sequence: CASSDRTGNEQYF. DNA of the CDR3: TGTGCCAGCAGCGACAGGACCGGGAACGAGCAGTACTTC.

This sequence joins TRBV6-1 and TRBJ2-3; TRBD2 matches at 11 bases. The trim removed 5 bases at V and 4 bases at J, leaving 5 bases unmatched. Germline V gene data show CDR1 as MNHNS and CDR2 as SASEGT. The CDR3 length is 15 residues. DNA of the CDR3: TGTGCCAGCAGTCGGGATAGCGGGGGGGCAGATACGCAGTATTTT. Translating it yields CASSRDSGGADTQYF.

The chain couples TRBV24-1 to TRBJ1-2; D remains unclear. The CDR3 has 13 amino acids. CDR1 is KGHDR and CDR2 is SFDVKD in the germline V gene. Between the trimmed V and J ends, which lost 5 bases and 4 bases, there was a span of 10 bases. CDR3 in amino acids: CATSGTVGYGYTF. The DNA for the CDR3 is TGTGCCACCAGTGGTACCGTTGGCTATGGCTACACCTTC.

This clonotype was seen repeatedly, ten times or more. The rearrangement joins TRBV9 to TRBJ2-3, with TRBD1 as a possible D gene (5 bases). V was cut by 1 base and J by 4 bases, with 7 bases left in between. The CDR3 covers 13 residues. CDR1 SGDLS and CDR2 YYNGEE come from the germline V gene. CDR3 bases: TGTGCCAGCAGCGTACCAGGGTCAGATACGCAGTATTTT. This sequence encodes CASSVPGSDTQYF. The entire variable domain, with the rest obtained from reference TRBV9 and TRBJ2-3, is as follows: DSGVTQTPKHLITATGQRVTLRCSPRSGDLSVYWYQQSLDQGLQFLIQYYNGEERAKGNILERFSAQQFPDLHSELNLSSLELGDSALYFCASSVPGSDTQYFGPGTRLTVL.

The J gene is TRBJ2-1, the V gene TRBV30; D is undetermined. Germline V gives CDR1 GTSNPN, CDR2 SVGIG (reference sequence). The CDR3 consists of 14 residues. Deletions cut 3 bases from V and 2 bases from J, with 11 bases between. The CDR3 bases are TGTGCCTGGAGATCACCCCTTCCCTACAATGAGCAGTTCTTC. Its translation is CAWRSPLPYNEQFF.

V is TRBV5-1 and J is TRBJ2-3, with TRBD1 identical over 8 bases. CDR1 and CDR2 from the germline V gene are SGHRS and YFSETQ. V was clipped by 0 bases and J by 4 bases; unmatched bases: 7. The CDR3 is made up of 16 amino acids. The CDR3 reads CASSLVGTGKPDTQYF. In DNA form, the CDR3 reads TGCGCCAGCAGCTTGGTAGGGACAGGAAAACCAGATACGCAGTATTTT.

This chain uses TRBV5-1 with TRBJ1-3; TRBD1 is a possible D gene (6 bases). Germline lookup yields CDR1 SGHRS and CDR2 YFSETQ. The CDR3 covers 15 residues. Trimming left V 0 bases short and J 2 bases short, with 9 bases between. Here the CDR3 reads CASSLAGDTGNTIYF. In nucleotides, the CDR3 is TGCGCCAGCAGCTTGGCAGGGGATACTGGAAACACCATATATTTT.

In its sample, this clonotype was seen a few times. The rearrangement links TRBV12-3 or TRBV12-4 to TRBJ1-4, with D perhaps matching TRBD1 (5 bases). The CDR3 has 14 residues. The V end was cut by 5 bases, the J end by 8 bases, with 15 bases between. CDR3 in amino acids: CASSQGVFEEKLFF. CDR3 in DNA: TGTGCCAGCAGTCAAGGGGTTTTTGAAGAAAAACTGTTTTTT.

This chain connects TRBV7-3 to TRBJ2-2; D unresolved. V gave up 3 bases and J gave up 4 bases, with 6 bases separating them. Germline V gene sequence: CDR1 SGHTA, CDR2 FQGTGA. This CDR3 contains 13 residues. Here the CDR3 DNA reads TGTGCCAGCAGCTTCAGTACCACCGGGGAGCTGTTTTTT. It specifies CASSFSTTGELFF.

The chain links TRBV27 to TRBJ2-7; D not certain. Germline CDR1 is MNHEY and CDR2 is SMNVEV (reference sequence). V gave up 3 bases and J gave up 0 bases, with 6 bases separating them. The CDR3 length is 13 residues. CDR3 in DNA: TGTGCCAGCAGTTTTGCCAGCTCCTACGAGCAGTACTTC. Protein sequence: CASSFASSYEQYF.

V and J are TRBV11-2 and TRBJ2-2; weak D call: TRBD1 (6 bases). The V end lost 8 bases, the J end lost 3 bases, and 16 bases lay between the germline ends. Germline values: CDR1 SGHAT, CDR2 FQNNGV. The CDR3 extends over 15 amino acids. CDR3 in DNA: TGTGCCAGCCACCGAATGGACAGCTACACCGGGGAGCTGTTTTTT. This gives the protein CASHRMDSYTGELFF.

This chain joins TRBV11-3 and TRBJ2-7; 7 bases are a match to TRBD2. V shed 4 bases and J 5 bases; nucleotides not matched to a gene: 5. The CDR3 consists of 13 residues. Per the germline V gene, CDR1 is SGHNT and CDR2 is YENEEA. The CDR3 coding sequence is TGTGCCAGCAGCTCGACTAGCTCGAACGAGCAGTACTTC. Translating it yields CASSSTSSNEQYF.

This rearrangement joins TRBV29-1 to TRBJ1-1, with D hard to call. V was clipped by 7 bases and J by 7 bases, with 10 bases between them. CDR1 and CDR2 (germline): SQVTM, ANQGSEA. The CDR3 loop spans 10 amino acids. Here the CDR3 DNA reads TGCAGCGGGGCTGTAGATGAAGCTTTCTTT. Amino acids: CSGAVDEAFF.

The genes are TRBV3-1 and TRBJ2-2; D is unclear. This CDR3 spans 15 amino acids. CDR1 is LGHDT and CDR2 is YNNKEL in the germline V gene (reference sequence). V lost 1 base to trimming and J lost 5 bases, with 11 bases between them. The CDR3, as DNA: TGTGCCAGCAGCCAAGCCGGAGAGCTGACCGGGGAGCTGTTTTTT. Translated, it gives CASSQAGELTGELFF. Drawing the rest from reference TRBV3-1 and TRBJ2-2, the complete variable domain is DTAVSQTPKYLVTQMGNDKSIKCEQNLGHDTMYWYKQDSKKFLKIMFSYNNKELIINETVPNRFSPKSPDKAHLNLHINSLELGDSAVYFCASSQAGELTGELFFGEGSRLTVL.

In its sample, this clonotype was seen a few times. The chain uses TRBV20-1 and TRBJ2-1; TRBD1 might be the D (5 bases). Germline loops: CDR1 DFQATT, CDR2 SNEGSKA (reference sequence). V was shortened by 6 bases and J by 1 base, with 7 bases between the two germline ends. The CDR3 length is 12 residues. This CDR3 reads CSAQGSYNEQFF. CDR3 nucleotide sequence: TGCAGTGCCCAGGGATCCTACAATGAGCAGTTCTTC.

This clonotype showed up just a few times. This chain uses TRBV20-1 with TRBJ2-4; the match to TRBD1 covers 9 bases. The CDR3 sequence is 14 residues long. Unmatched junction bases numbered 11, after V lost 5 bases and J lost 9 bases. The germline V gene has CDR1 DFQATT and CDR2 SNEGSKA (reference sequence). CDR3 sequence: CSARDRDMNGIQYF. CDR3 DNA: TGCAGTGCTCGGGACAGGGATATGAATGGCATTCAGTACTTC.

This clonotype occurred a few times. J is TRBJ2-2 and V is TRBV5-6, with no clear D. Germline CDR1 is SGHDT and CDR2 is YYEEEE. The CDR3 covers 16 residues. V shed 3 bases and J shed 1 base, with 13 bases lying between them. CDR3: CASSSGWQENTGELFF. The CDR3, as DNA: TGTGCCAGCAGCTCCGGGTGGCAGGAGAACACCGGGGAGCTGTTTTTT. Full variable domain (outside the CDR3, taken from reference TRBV5-6 and TRBJ2-2): DAGVTQSPTHLIKTRGQQVTLRCSPKSGHDTVSWYQQALGQGPQFIFQYYEEEERQRGNFPDRFSGHQFPNYSSELNVNALLLGDSALYLCASSSGWQENTGELFFGEGSRLTVL.

This clonotype showed up just a few times. The chain couples TRBV5-1 to TRBJ2-7, with 9 nucleotides matching TRBD1. The trim removed 9 bases at V and 2 bases at J, leaving 12 bases unmatched. Germline V gene sequence: CDR1 SGHRS, CDR2 YFSETQ. The CDR3 loop spans 15 amino acids. CDR3 protein: CANQLRTGEPYEQYV. The CDR3 region has the DNA TGCGCCAACCAGCTAAGGACAGGGGAACCCTACGAGCAGTACGTC.

V and J are TRBV7-3 and TRBJ2-7; 10 positions match TRBD1. Germline CDR1 reads SGHTA; CDR2 reads FQGTGA. V lost 2 bases, J lost 4 bases, and 5 bases stayed unmatched. The CDR3 is 15 residues long. CDR3 sequence reads: CASSLLGQGIYEQYF. DNA of the CDR3: TGTGCCAGCAGCTTATTGGGACAGGGGATTTACGAGCAGTACTTC.

The CDR3 region is CSAGQNTGELFF. CDR3 coding DNA: TGCAGTGCTGGCCAGAACACCGGGGAGCTGTTTTTT. The rearrangement links TRBV20-1 to TRBJ2-2; no reliable D call. Trimming shortened V by 5 bases and J by 1 base, and 5 bases separated the two germline ends. Germline V lookup: CDR1 DFQATT, CDR2 SNEGSKA (reference sequence). The CDR3 totals 12 residues.

The chain's CDR3 is CSAMDHSGNTIYF. DNA for the CDR3: TGCAGTGCTATGGATCACTCTGGAAACACCATATATTTT. This sequence joins TRBV20-1 and TRBJ1-3, with unresolved D. From germline, CDR1 is DFQATT and CDR2 SNEGSKA (reference sequence). The CDR3 has 13 residues. Trimming took 4 bases from V and 0 from J, leaving 7 bases between them.

This clonotype appeared a few times. The chain couples TRBV5-1 to TRBJ1-2; 8 positions match TRBD1. The trim removed 6 bases at V and 7 bases at J, leaving 14 bases unmatched. This CDR3 comprises 15 residues. The germline CDR1 and CDR2 sequences are SGHRS and YFSETQ. This CDR3 reads CASTLSRTGGRGYTF. The CDR3 DNA reads TGCGCCAGCACGCTATCCCGCACAGGGGGACGTGGCTACACCTTC. The whole variable domain, filled in from reference TRBV5-1 and TRBJ1-2, reads KAGVTQTPRYLIKTRGQQVTLSCSPISGHRSVSWYQQTPGQGLQFLFEYFSETQRNKGNFPGRFSGRQFSNSRSEMNVSTLELGDSALYLCASTLSRTGGRGYTFGSGTRLTVV.

The chain uses TRBV3-1 and TRBJ2-3; D is perhaps TRBD2 (5 bases). Germline V gene lookup returns CDR1 LGHDT and CDR2 YNNKEL (reference sequence). The CDR3 has 13 residues. With 0 bases removed from V and 6 bases from J, the gap between germline ends came to 7 bases. CDR3 amino acids: CASSQDRGDTQYF. The DNA of the CDR3 is TGTGCCAGCAGCCAAGATAGAGGGGATACGCAGTATTTT.